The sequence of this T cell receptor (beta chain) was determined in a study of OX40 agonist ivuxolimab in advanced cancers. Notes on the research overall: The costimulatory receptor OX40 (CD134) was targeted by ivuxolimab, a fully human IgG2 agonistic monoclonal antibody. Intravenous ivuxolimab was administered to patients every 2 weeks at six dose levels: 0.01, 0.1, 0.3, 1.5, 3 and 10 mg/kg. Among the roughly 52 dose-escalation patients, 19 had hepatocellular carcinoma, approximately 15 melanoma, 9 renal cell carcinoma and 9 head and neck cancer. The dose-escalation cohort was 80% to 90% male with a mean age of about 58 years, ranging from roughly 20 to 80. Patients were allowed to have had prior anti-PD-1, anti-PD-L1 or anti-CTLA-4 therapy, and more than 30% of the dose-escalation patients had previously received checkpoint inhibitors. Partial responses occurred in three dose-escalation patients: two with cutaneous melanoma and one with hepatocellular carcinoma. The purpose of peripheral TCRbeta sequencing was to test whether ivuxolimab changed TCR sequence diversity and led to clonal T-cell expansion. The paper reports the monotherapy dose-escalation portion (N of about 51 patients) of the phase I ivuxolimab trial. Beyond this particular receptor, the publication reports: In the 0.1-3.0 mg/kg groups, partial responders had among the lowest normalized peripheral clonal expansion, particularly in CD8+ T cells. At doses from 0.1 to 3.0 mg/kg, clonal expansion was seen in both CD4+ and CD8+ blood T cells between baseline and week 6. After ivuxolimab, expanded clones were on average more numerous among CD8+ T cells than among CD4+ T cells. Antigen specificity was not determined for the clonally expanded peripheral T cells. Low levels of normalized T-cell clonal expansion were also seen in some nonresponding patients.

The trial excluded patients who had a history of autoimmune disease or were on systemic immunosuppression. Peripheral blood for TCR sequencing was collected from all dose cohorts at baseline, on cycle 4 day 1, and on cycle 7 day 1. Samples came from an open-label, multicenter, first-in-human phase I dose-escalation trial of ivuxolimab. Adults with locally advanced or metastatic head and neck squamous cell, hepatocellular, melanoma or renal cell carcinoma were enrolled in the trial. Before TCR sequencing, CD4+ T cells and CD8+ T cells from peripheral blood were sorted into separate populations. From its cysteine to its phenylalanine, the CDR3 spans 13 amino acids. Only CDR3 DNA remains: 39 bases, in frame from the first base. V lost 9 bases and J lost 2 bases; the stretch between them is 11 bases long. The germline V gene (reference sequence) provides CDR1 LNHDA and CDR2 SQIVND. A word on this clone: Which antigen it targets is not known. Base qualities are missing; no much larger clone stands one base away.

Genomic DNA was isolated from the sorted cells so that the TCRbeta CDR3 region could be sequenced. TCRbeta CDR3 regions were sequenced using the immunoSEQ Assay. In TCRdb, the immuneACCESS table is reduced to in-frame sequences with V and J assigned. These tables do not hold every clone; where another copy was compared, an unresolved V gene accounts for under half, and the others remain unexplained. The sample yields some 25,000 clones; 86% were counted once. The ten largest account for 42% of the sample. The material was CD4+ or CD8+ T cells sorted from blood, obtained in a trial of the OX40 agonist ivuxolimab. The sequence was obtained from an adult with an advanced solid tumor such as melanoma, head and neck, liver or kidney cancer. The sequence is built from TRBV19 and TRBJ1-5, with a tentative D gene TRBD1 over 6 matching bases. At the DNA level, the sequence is TGTGCCAGCCTCGCAGGGGGCAATCAGCCCCAGCATTTT. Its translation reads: CASLAGGNQPQHF. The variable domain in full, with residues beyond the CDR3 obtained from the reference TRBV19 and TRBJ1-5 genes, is DGGITQSPKYLFRKEGQNVTLSCEQNLNHDAMYWYRQDPGQGLRLIYYSQIVNDFQKGDIAEGYSVSREKKESFPLTVTSAQKNPTAFYLCASLAGGNQPQHFGDGTRLSIL.